This TCR beta chain derives from a study of T cells in Graves' hyperthyroidism and ophthalmopathy. Overall study context: Peripheral blood sampling occurred at initial diagnosis, before any treatment. Overall study findings and caveats: Also found in blood were most expanded thyroid clonotypes above 0.001.

TCR beta CDR3 regions were amplified from RNA. An initial round of RT-PCR targeting the TCR CDR3 relied on the HTBI primer set. From the multiplex PCR reads, TCRdb called clonotypes with MiXCR, one entry per CDR3 protein. The table lists 800,000 or so distinct CDR3 sequences, roughly 40% of them singletons. There are many counts of this clonotype. Its target is not known. The germline gene is not matched at one end of the junction; a read error may be the cause. Researchers defined stable Graves' hyperthyroidism as no ophthalmopathy progression within 18 months. The authors obtained PBMCs from more than 8 ml of fresh peripheral blood. The TCR comes from a man aged 18 to 30 with Graves' hyperthyroidism. Sequenced material: blood.

CDR3 bases: TGCGCCAGCAGCCCCGACACCCTGAACACTGAAGCTTTCTTT. Amino acids: CASSPDTLNTEAFF. The chain joins TRBV7-9 to TRBJ1-1; no clear D gene. This CDR3 region has 14 residues. Germline V gene data show CDR1 as SEHNR and CDR2 as FQNEAQ (reference sequence).